This T cell receptor (beta chain) was captured by sequencing in a study of brain T cells in children with intractable seizures. CDR1 is DFQATT, CDR2 SNEGSKA, per germline (reference sequence). The CDR3 has 16 residues. V lost 3 bases, J lost 0 bases, and 10 bases stayed unmatched. As to this clone: The antigen is unknown.

Only cases whose brain tissue showed the highest T cell transcript signatures were sequenced. Before surgery, patients took at least one anti-epileptic drug. Measured with immunoSEQ multiplex PCR; TCRdb has only the in-frame clones, and not every one. This table holds under 45,000 clones, 90% found once. Study-level points and caveats: Clones missing pre-surgery may reflect undersampling of that blood sample. HCMV serostatus was not known, and viral specificity came from CDR3 similarity only.

This specimen was peripheral blood, taken at surgery. V is TRBV20-1 and J is TRBJ2-7, with TRBD1 identical over 8 bases. The receptor was derived from a girl aged 2-10 years with tuberous sclerosis and intractable seizures. The CDR3 loop is CSASGPWTGHSYEQYF. In DNA, the CDR3 is TGCAGTGCTAGTGGCCCGTGGACAGGGCACTCCTACGAGCAGTACTTC.